The rows below give T cell receptor beta chains drawn from one sample of a study of T cell repertoires in cytomegalovirus infection. TCRdb called the reads again in MiXCR, with one record for every CDR3 protein. This sample has fewer than 550,000 distinct CDR3 sequences, with 16% found just once. Specimen: CD8+ T cells from PBMCs. The receptor source for this set is a human donor in good health (CMV status not recorded). Some clones in this sample may be carry-over from other donors' samples. CDR3s leave out the opening cysteine and the closing phenylalanine or tryptophan. The order of the fields is CDR3 length, V gene, J gene, CDR3 protein.

>13|TRBV4-2|TRBJ2-2
ASSHDRDVTGELF
>12|TRBV2|TRBJ2-4
ASSDPGRENIQY
>14|TRBV5-5|TRBJ2-3
ASSLAASYNTDTQY
>13|TRBV27|TRBJ2-5
ASSFYGQGRGTQY
>15|TRBV6-5|TRBJ2-7
ASSLTLAGGPGYEQY
>12|TRBV19|TRBJ1-1
ASADGGVITEAF
>13|TRBV19|TRBJ2-7
ASSWTAQGGYEQY
>12|TRBV7-9|TRBJ2-1
ASSFVLAGYEQF
>12|TRBV6-6|TRBJ1-1
ASSYEQANTEAF
>10|TRBV27|TRBJ1-1
ASREGGTEAF
>13|TRBV11-3|TRBJ1-1
ASSLNAGLRTEAF
>13|TRBV20-1|TRBJ2-1
SAPQGPLSYNEQF
>13|TRBV4-1|TRBJ1-1
ASSQAGLGYTEAF
>11|TRBV27|TRBJ2-5
ASSLGPTATQY
>11|TRBV27|TRBJ1-2
ASSPQVAGGYT
>11|TRBV9|TRBJ2-1
ASSSGGRYEQF
>11|TRBV27|TRBJ1-5
ASRLTVNQPQH
>10|TRBV10-3|TRBJ2-5
AISDGAETQY
>12|TRBV5-1|TRBJ2-7
ASSFSTQSYEQY
>16|TRBV12-3/TRBV12-4|TRBJ2-3
ASSSIRDTSLSTDTQY
>13|TRBV29-1|TRBJ2-7
SVDLGPRGSYEQY
>11|TRBV5-6|TRBJ2-5
ASSSSGIETQY
>9|TRBV29-1|TRBJ1-1
SVEVTAEPF
>12|TRBV9|TRBJ1-1
ASSVSGGGTEAF
>11|TRBV11-3|TRBJ2-7
ASSGGLDGKQY
>16|TRBV29-1|TRBJ2-2
SAQGRPTGTANTGELF
>11|TRBV7-8|TRBJ2-1
ASSLGAGREQF
>12|TRBV6-6|TRBJ2-3
ASKGRESTDTQY
>12|TRBV14|TRBJ2-7
ASSQERADYEQY
>12|TRBV19|TRBJ1-1
ASSIGDSYTEAF
>13|TRBV27|TRBJ2-3
ASSLVRGGTDTQY
>15|TRBV19|TRBJ2-3
ASTAGTGAPLVDTQY
>14|TRBV12-3/TRBV12-4|TRBJ2-7
ASSLASGTAAYEQY
>17|TRBV15|TRBJ1-2
ATSRYPPPGTGLNYGYT
>13|TRBV6-1|TRBJ1-6
ASSEEQRLNSPLH
>12|TRBV19|TRBJ1-1
ASKSRGTNTEAF
>14|TRBV6-6|TRBJ1-6
ASSKQDIKANSPLH
>12|TRBV27|TRBJ1-1
ASRFGPMNTEAF
>13|TRBV4-1|TRBJ1-5
ASSQVEQGLQPQH
>13|TRBV6-5|TRBJ2-1
ASSIAGAPGNEQF
>13|TRBV4-1|TRBJ1-2
ASSQDRKGIYGYT
>11|TRBV3-1|TRBJ2-5
ASRREGAETQY
>13|TRBV6-1|TRBJ1-4
ASSDWGSSNEKLF
>11|TRBV7-9|TRBJ2-1
ASSSGRNNEQF
>15|TRBV24-1|TRBJ1-1
ACRGIEARGVDTEAF
>13|TRBV11-2|TRBJ2-7
ASSLDQRPNYEQY
>9|TRBV2|TRBJ1-1
ATSQGAEAF
>14|TRBV19|TRBJ1-1
ASSTLFGTGNTEAF
>16|TRBV20-1|TRBJ2-1
SARDSVERGGMYNEQF
>13|TRBV5-6|TRBJ1-1
ASSLDQAWNTEAF
>14|TRBV10-2|TRBJ2-7
ASSESYRDLTGEQY
>13|TRBV12-3/TRBV12-4|TRBJ1-2
ASSSRWQGVYGYT
>12|TRBV12-3/TRBV12-4|TRBJ2-5
ASSPTGAEKTQY
>12|TRBV5-1|TRBJ2-5
ASSLTTGLETQY
>15|TRBV4-2|TRBJ1-1
ASSQEKEDRGYTEAF
>12|TRBV28|TRBJ2-6
ASRQPSRANVLT
>12|TRBV7-9|TRBJ2-2
AIPFQIDGGELF
>13|TRBV28|TRBJ2-1
ASIVTGGARNEQF
>11|TRBV27|TRBJ1-1
ASSLIIDTEAF
>16|TRBV7-9|TRBJ2-1
ASSLALNSVPQWDEQF